Shown below are 6 T cell receptor beta chains from a single sample sequenced in a study of blood T cell repertoires in COVID-19. Libraries were prepared by immunoSEQ multiplex PCR; TCRdb keeps only in-frame clonotypes and omits some of them. The profile shows 340,000 or so clones, 87% of them singletons. The sample was peripheral blood. These receptors all come from a man between 45 and 60 years old with active or convalescent COVID-19.

Here the CDR3 reads CASSGWQGDPTLHF. In DNA form, the CDR3 reads TGTGCCAGCAGTGGGTGGCAGGGGGACCCCACCCTCCACTTT. The chain joins TRBV2 to TRBJ1-6; 7 bases line up with TRBD1. CDR1 is SNHLY and CDR2 is FYNNEI in the germline V gene. With 4 bases clipped from V and 14 bases from J, the junction kept 11 bases outside the gene matches. The CDR3 is 14 amino acids.

In the case of this clone: Other DNA sequences of this sample code for an identical CDR3. The rearrangement links TRBV5-1 to TRBJ2-4; tentatively, D is TRBD2 (5 bases). The CDR3 has 16 amino acids. Germline V gene sequence: CDR1 SGHRS, CDR2 YFSETQ. V was shortened by 0 bases and J by 0 bases, with 10 bases between the two germline ends. The CDR3 region is CASSLAAGLAKNIQYF. CDR3 sequence (DNA): TGCGCCAGCAGCTTGGCCGCGGGTTTAGCCAAAAACATTCAGTACTTC.

The chain is built from TRBV19 and TRBJ1-2; possibly TRBD1 for D (5 bases). V lost 5 bases and J 5 bases, leaving 12 bases between the germline ends. Germline CDR1 and CDR2: LNHDA and SQIVND (reference sequence). The CDR3 extends over 13 amino acids. CDR3 protein: CASSFRQGYGYTF. The CDR3 DNA reads TGTGCCAGTAGTTTCCGGCAGGGATATGGCTACACCTTC.

This clone was seen a handful of times. V usage is TRBV19 and J usage is TRBJ2-7; unclear D gene. Germline values: CDR1 LNHDA, CDR2 SQIVND (reference sequence). This CDR3 has 13 residues. The germline V and J ends were trimmed by 5 bases and 0 bases, with 8 bases remaining between them. Here the CDR3 reads CASSRAFSYEQYF. The CDR3 DNA reads TGTGCCAGTAGTCGCGCCTTCTCCTACGAGCAGTACTTC.

The chain is built from TRBV30 and TRBJ1-3; no reliable D call. Germline values: CDR1 GTSNPN, CDR2 SVGIG (reference sequence). The CDR3 contains 13 residues. The V end lost 8 bases, the J end lost 0 bases, and 11 bases lay between the germline ends. CDR3 coding DNA: TGTGCCCAACGAGTAAACTCTGGAAACACCATATATTTT. Protein sequence: CAQRVNSGNTIYF.

The chain joins TRBV28 to TRBJ2-7, with TRBD1 identical over 9 bases. This CDR3 comprises 14 residues. Germline CDR1 and CDR2: MDHEN and SYDVKM. Trimming at V came to 5 bases and at J to 3 bases, leaving 5 bases not matched to a gene. The CDR3 loop reads CASSSGTGFYEQYF. For the CDR3, the DNA is TGTGCCAGCAGTAGCGGGACAGGGTTCTACGAGCAGTACTTC.